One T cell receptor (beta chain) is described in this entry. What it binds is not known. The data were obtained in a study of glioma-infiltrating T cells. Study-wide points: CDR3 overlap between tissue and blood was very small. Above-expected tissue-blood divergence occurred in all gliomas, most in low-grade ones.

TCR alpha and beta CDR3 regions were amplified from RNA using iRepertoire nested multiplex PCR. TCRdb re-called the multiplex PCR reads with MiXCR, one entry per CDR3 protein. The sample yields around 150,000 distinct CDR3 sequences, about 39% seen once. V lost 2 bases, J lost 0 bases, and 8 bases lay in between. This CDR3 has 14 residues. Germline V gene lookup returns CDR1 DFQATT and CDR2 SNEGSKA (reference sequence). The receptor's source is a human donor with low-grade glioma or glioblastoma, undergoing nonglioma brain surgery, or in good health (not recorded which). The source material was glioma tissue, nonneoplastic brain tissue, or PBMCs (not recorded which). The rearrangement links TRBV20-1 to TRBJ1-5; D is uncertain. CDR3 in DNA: TGCAGTGCTAGAATGCCATATAGCAATCAGCCCCAGCATTTT. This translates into CSARMPYSNQPQHF.